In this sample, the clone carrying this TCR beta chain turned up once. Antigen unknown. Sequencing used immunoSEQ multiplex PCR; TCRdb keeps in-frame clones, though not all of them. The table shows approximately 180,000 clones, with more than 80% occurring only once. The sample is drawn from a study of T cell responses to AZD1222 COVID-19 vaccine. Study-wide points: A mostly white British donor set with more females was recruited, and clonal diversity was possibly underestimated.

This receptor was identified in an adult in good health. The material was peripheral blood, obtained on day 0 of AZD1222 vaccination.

CDR3 loop: CSVAARSGGNNEQFF. The CDR3, as DNA: TGCAGCGTGGCCGCCAGGAGTGGGGGAAACAATGAGCAGTTCTTC. The rearrangement joins TRBV29-1 to TRBJ2-1; either TRBD1 or TRBD2 may fit D (5 bases each). CDR1 SQVTM and CDR2 ANQGSEA come from the germline V gene. The V end lost 6 bases, the J end lost 5 bases, and 20 bases lay between the germline ends. The CDR3 has 15 amino acids.